There are a few counts of the clone carrying this TCR beta chain. The antigen is undetermined. This sample was taken from a study of siplizumab effects on memory and regulatory T cells. Study summary: Either no drug or siplizumab at 0.8 to 1 ug/mL was used in mixed lymphocyte reactions that were paired. Study-level findings and limits: Where siplizumab was present, mappable alloreactive CD4+ clones averaged roughly 72% Treg-derived, compared with about 25% in controls.

Over a period of over five days at 37 degrees C, the mixed lymphocyte reaction cells were cocultured. CFSE tagged responder PBMCs, Violet Dye tagged stimulator PBMCs, and the cells were mixed 1:1. The CDR3 extends over 18 amino acids. The germline V gene has CDR1 MNHNS and CDR2 SASEGT. The junction had 9 bases not matched to a gene; V was cut back by 0 bases and J by 4 bases. Some clones are missing from TCRdb's copy, which holds only in-frame ones; the method was immunoSEQ multiplex PCR. The table records over 10,000 clones, around 40% of them present only once. Sequencing input: CFSE-low (dividing) CD8+ T cells sorted from an allogeneic mixed lymphocyte reaction. V usage is TRBV6-1 and J usage is TRBJ2-5; 12 bases are shared with TRBD2. The origin of this receptor is a human donor in good health; the cells came from an allogeneic mixed lymphocyte reaction. The CDR3, as DNA: TGTGCCAGCAGTGAAGCGTGGATCCTAGCGGGGGGGCTAGAGACCCAGTACTTC. Encoded protein: CASSEAWILAGGLETQYF.